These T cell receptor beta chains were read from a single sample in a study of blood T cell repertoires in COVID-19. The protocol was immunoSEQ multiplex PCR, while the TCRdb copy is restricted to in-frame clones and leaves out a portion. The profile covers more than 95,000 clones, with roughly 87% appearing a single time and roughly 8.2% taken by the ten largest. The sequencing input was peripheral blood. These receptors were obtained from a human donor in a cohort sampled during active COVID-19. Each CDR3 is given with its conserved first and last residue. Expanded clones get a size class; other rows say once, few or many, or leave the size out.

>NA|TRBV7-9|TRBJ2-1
CASSSPRAGGSSYNEQFF
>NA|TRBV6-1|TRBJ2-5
CASSELELFFRYF
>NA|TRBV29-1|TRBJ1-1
CSAEGGTEAFF
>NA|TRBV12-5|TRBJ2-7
CASVLTRTGAYEQYF
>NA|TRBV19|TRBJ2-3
CASSISPGLAGGTQYF
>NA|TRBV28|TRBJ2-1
CASSPPSGIPYNEQFF
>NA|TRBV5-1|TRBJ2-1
CASSLVLAGGYNEQFF
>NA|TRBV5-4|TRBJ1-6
CASRGGQGHNSPLHF
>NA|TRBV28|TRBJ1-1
CASSLLGQTEAFF
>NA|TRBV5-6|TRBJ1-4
CASSLSGLQEKLFF
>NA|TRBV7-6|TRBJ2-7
CASSLRSSSLYEQYF
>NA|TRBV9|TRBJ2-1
CASSVGTSSYNEQFF
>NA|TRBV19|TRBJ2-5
CASSIPSGQGETQYF
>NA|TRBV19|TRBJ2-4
CASSKQGAKNIQYF
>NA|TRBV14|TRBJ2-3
CASSQDLGLAGSTDTQYF
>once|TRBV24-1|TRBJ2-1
CATSDPSGLAGMNEQFF
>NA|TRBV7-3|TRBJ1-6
CASSATSVGNSPLHF
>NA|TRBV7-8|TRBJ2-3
CASSFHTDTQYF
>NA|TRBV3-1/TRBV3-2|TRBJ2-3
CASSGTSGTDTQYF
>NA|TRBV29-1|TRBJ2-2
CSALREPNTGELFF
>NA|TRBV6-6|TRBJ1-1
CASSYLGEDTEAFF
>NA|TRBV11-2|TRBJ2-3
CASSWAGTTSTDTQYF
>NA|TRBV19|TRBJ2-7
CASTGGDSPYEQYF
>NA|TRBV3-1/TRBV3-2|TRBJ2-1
CASSPPTASPSQNEQFF
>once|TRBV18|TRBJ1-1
CASSPRGSNTEAFF
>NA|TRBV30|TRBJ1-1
CAWSVGGGDFTEAFF
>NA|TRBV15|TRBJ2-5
CATSKGLAGAGAQYF
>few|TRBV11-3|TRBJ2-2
CASSQGLADLTGELFF
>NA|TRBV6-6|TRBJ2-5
CASSYGLAGETQYF
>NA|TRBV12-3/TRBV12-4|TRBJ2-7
CASRGDIYEQYF
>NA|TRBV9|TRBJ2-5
CASSVAEAGVQETQYF
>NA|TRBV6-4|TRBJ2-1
CASSDQRSGGHEQFF
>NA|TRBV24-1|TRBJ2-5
CATSGTGQGGGETQYF
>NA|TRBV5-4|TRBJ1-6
CASSTYSNSPLHF
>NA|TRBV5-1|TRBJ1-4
CASSWDRNEKLFF
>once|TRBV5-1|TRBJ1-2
CASSEATGDYGYTF
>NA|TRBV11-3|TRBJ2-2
CASSPLAGGPVGELFF
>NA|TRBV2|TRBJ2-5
CASSQLRGDQETQYF
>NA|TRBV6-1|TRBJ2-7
CASSEAFRGEQYF
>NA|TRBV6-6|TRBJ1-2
CASSYRQGGGYTF
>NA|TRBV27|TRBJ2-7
CASSLGQALGEQYF
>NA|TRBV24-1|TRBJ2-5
CATSDPRTTGAETQYF
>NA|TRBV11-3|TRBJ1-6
CASSVLQGRNSPLHF
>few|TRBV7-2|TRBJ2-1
CASSLGLAGGYEQFF
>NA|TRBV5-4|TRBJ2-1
CASSEGRGAYNEQFF
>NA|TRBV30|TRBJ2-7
CAWSGQGVIGIYEQYF
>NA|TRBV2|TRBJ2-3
CASSFLAGGPSGTDTQYF
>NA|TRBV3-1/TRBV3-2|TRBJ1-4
CASSQDGLANEKLFF
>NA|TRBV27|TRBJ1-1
CASMTGVGNTEAFF
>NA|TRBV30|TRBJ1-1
CAWSPRAAGTEAFF
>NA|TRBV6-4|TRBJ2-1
CASSVGRTSGRVGEQFF
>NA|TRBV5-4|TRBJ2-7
CASSFLVTSGSGEQYF
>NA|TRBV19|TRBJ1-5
CASSIDRGSGPYSNQPQHF
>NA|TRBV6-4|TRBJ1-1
CASSDSQGAGAFF
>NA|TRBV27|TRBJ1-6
CASSLGLAASGSPLHF